This TCR beta chain was sequenced for a study of CD8 T cells in Susac syndrome. RNA was extracted with the RNeasy kit, and a quantity of about 0.5 to 1 ug was reverse transcribed using random hexamers. Across 54 Vbeta and 13 Jbeta, immunoSEQ multiplex PCR amplified TCR beta CDR3. TCRdb used MiXCR to reprocess the immunoSEQ multiplex PCR reads, holding one entry per CDR3 protein. This sample has about 140,000 distinct CDR3 sequences; about 95% occur once, and the top ten carry approximately 0.11%. V shed 3 bases and J shed 3 bases, with 11 bases lying between them. The CDR3 spans 14 residues. TCR beta sequences were obtained from blood CD8+ and CD4+ T cells.

V gene TRBV12-3 or TRBV12-4 combines with J gene TRBJ1-1; no clear D gene. The TCR sequence derives from a human donor with multiple sclerosis. The sequencing input was CD4+ T cells from PBMCs. Written as DNA, the CDR3 is TGTGCCAGCAGTTTGACGGGATGGGACACTGAAGCTTTCTTT. It is translated as CASSLTGWDTEAFF.